This paragraph reports one T cell receptor beta chain. This record belongs to a study of blood T cell repertoires in COVID-19. The wider study: The cDNA or gDNA used as material had been derived from T cells, B-cell-depleted T cells, or PBMCs.

Germline CDR1 and CDR2: SGHRS and YFSETQ. The length of the CDR3 is 18 residues. V lost 4 bases and J lost 2; bases outside the gene matches: 12. Repertoires were generated with immunoSEQ multiplex PCR, while TCRdb's copy carries only in-frame clones and drops some. Of around 250,000 clones in the sample, 85% to 90% were seen once. V and J are TRBV5-1 and TRBJ1-5, with 10 bases fitting TRBD1. This clonotype was sampled from a man between 60 and 75 years old with acute or convalescent COVID-19. Source material: peripheral blood. The CDR3 DNA sequence: TGCGCCAGCAGCCAAAACCCTTCCGGGACAGGGGGCAATCAGCCCCAGCATTTT. Translation gives CASSQNPSGTGGNQPQHF.